The source of this T cell receptor (beta chain) is a study of T cells after somatic rescue of genetic block (dated by TCRdb to between 2020 and 2021). Broadly, across the study: What the study looked at was long-term robustness, specifically in a T-cell system that came about through somatic rescue of a genetic block in T-cell development.

Receptors were amplified or captured by the immunoSEQ multiplex PCR assay. Not all clones reach the TCRdb copy of this immuneACCESS table, which keeps in-frame sequences only. Checked studies attribute under half of the gap to unresolved V genes and leave the rest unexplained. Present in this sample are 45,000 to 55,000 clones, more than 90% of which were seen just once. 0.075% to 0.095% of the sample belongs to the ten largest clones. About this clone itself: Its antigen remains unidentified. Base qualities are not recorded, but no much larger clone differs from it by a single base.

Reading the germline V gene (reference sequence) gives CDR1 LNHDA and CDR2 SQIVND. The CDR3 has 16 amino acids, counting the end cysteine and phenylalanine. Kept here is only the CDR3 DNA, which spans 48 bases and is read in frame from base 1. V lost 4 bases and J lost 6 bases, and the count of bases not matched to a germline gene is 7. Sequenced sample: peripheral blood mononuclear cells (PBMCs). The chain joins TRBV19 to TRBJ1-5; TRBD1 agrees with 12 junctional bases. The sequence derives from a child younger than two. The sequenced DNA: TGTGCCAGTAGTACCGGAGGGACAGGGGGCGTTCAGCCCCAGCATTTT. The encoded protein is CASSTGGTGGVQPQHF.